This T cell receptor (beta chain) was sequenced for a study of identical twins. Overall study results and limits: Analyses based on zero insertions could be partly confounded by invariant MAIT and iNKT cells.

The CDR3 is 16 residues long. The V gene end was trimmed by 5 bases and the J gene end by 5 bases; junction bases not matched to a gene: 6. Germline assignment: CDR1 MNHNS and CDR2 SASEGT. This clonotype has only a few counts. Its antigen is still unknown. TCRdb called the 5' RACE reads again in MiXCR, with one record for every CDR3 protein. Of 500,000 to 700,000 distinct CDR3 sequences in the sample, roughly 7.1% were seen once. The same sample was also used in a study of yellow fever vaccine responses in identical twins.

Source material: PBMCs. The chain is built from TRBV6-1 and TRBJ1-6; 10 nucleotides line up with TRBD1. The receptor was derived from a woman aged 18 to 35 in good health. CDR3 in amino acids: CASSSIGTGDNSPLHF. CDR3 in DNA: TGTGCCAGCAGTAGCATCGGGACAGGGGATAATTCACCCCTCCACTTT.